This TCR beta chain was profiled in a study of naive and memory T cell subsets. Study outcomes and limitations: Each distinct alpha or beta sequence counts as one clonotype.

Regarding this clonotype: Its antigen remains unknown.

From the second PCR step, alpha and beta chains were amplified apart. Cells stained for CD3, CD4, CD8, CD45RA and CD27 were sorted into four subsets. The beta constant-region primer was an equimolar mix of two oligonucleotides covering TRBC1 and TRBC2. Nested alpha and beta constant-region primers with the SP2 primer drove four PCR rounds on ligated cDNA. One entry per CDR3 protein, called by TCRdb with MiXCR from the UMI-ligation and nested PCR reads. This sample yields around 29,000 distinct CDR3 sequences, of which 18% are seen a single time; 3.4% belongs to the top ten. CDR1 and CDR2 (germline): SGHVS, FNYEAQ. Losses at the gene ends were 2 bases for V and 6 bases for J; bases not matched to a gene: 2. The CDR3 contains 14 residues.

What was sequenced was effector memory CD4+ T cells from blood. Specified subset: effector memory, CD45RA- CD27-. This sequence originates from a human donor in good health. The genes are TRBV7-6 and TRBJ2-7, with 12 positions matching TRBD2. Written as DNA, the CDR3 is TGTGCCAGCAGCTTACTAGCGGGAGGGGGCGAGCAGTACTTC. This sequence encodes CASSLLAGGGEQYF.